The clone carrying this TCR beta chain was seen many times. Its antigen is undetermined. The record originates from a study of regulatory T cells in long-lasting Graves disease. Findings and caveats of the study: Since the sample size was small, accuracy may have been reduced.

Construction of TCR beta libraries relied on iRepertoire HTBI primers and on Arm-PCR targeting CDR3 regions. In the original workflow: 62 TRBV and around 15 TRBJ segments were identified across samples. From the multiplex PCR reads, TCRdb called clonotypes with MiXCR, one entry per CDR3 protein. What appears here as the V and J calls and clone size reflects TCRdb's work, not the paper's. This sample has around 400,000 distinct CDR3 sequences; about 11% occur once, and the top ten carry about 20%. This CDR3 has 15 amino acids. From germline, CDR1 is SGHNT and CDR2 YENEEA. V was clipped by 4 bases and J by 0 bases, with 11 bases between them. The time point denotes: newly diagnosed GD, antithyroid drugs for less than 3 months. After RNA was extracted from PBMCs, the TCR library was made from it. The data also belong to a second study, concerning T cells in Graves' hyperthyroidism and ophthalmopathy. This second study notes: Uncontrolled infection, other autoimmune disease, pregnancy or lactation led to exclusion.

The TCR comes from a woman aged 18 to 35 with Graves disease. The material was peripheral blood mononuclear cells (PBMCs), obtained at new diagnosis, from a patient treated with antithyroid drugs. V usage is TRBV11-3 and J usage is TRBJ2-3; D may correspond to TRBD1 or TRBD2 (5 bases each). CDR3 DNA sequence: TGTGCCAGCAGCTCCGCAGGGAGTAGCACAGATACGCAGTATTTT. Translation gives CASSSAGSSTDTQYF.